This T cell receptor (beta chain) was identified in a study of blood T cell repertoires in COVID-19. Background on the study: Samples taken during acute and convalescent COVID-19 were collected in the United States, Italy and Spain.

The method was immunoSEQ multiplex PCR; TCRdb's version includes in-frame clones alone and lacks a portion of them. Among approximately 260,000 clones listed, 70% to 90% were seen once. CDR3 length equals 15 residues. V shed 2 bases, J shed 8 bases, and the junction held 7 bases outside the gene matches. Germline CDR1 reads MNHEY; CDR2 reads SVGEGT. Material for sequencing was peripheral blood. The clonotype originates from a woman in her 70s with acute or convalescent COVID-19. J is TRBJ2-3 and V is TRBV6-2 or TRBV6-3, with 10 bases lining up with TRBD2. CDR3 region: CASSYTSGVRVTQYF. CDR3 nucleotide sequence: TGTGCCAGCAGTTACACTAGCGGGGTGCGTGTTACGCAGTATTTT.